This TCR beta chain came from a study of cytomegalovirus exposure and HLA in healthy donors. Study as a whole: Around 80 million unique TCR sequences came from HLA-typed donors in an early release.

This CDR3 is built from 17 residues. V trimming: 5 bases; J trimming: 2 bases; junction bases outside the gene matches: 9. Germline CDR1 reads SGHTA; CDR2 reads FQGNSA. The PCR was carried out with 60 Vbeta primers and 13 Jbeta primers. Some clones are missing from TCRdb's copy, which holds only in-frame ones; the method was immunoSEQ multiplex PCR. This table holds some 180,000 clones, roughly 80% found once. The TCR sequence derives from a male donor in good health and CMV-seronegative. The V gene is TRBV7-2, the J gene TRBJ2-1; 10 bases are a match to TRBD2. Sequenced material: PBMCs. This chain's CDR3 is CASSPTALAGAYNEQFF. The CDR3, as DNA: TGTGCCAGCAGCCCGACCGCCCTAGCGGGGGCCTACAATGAGCAGTTCTTC.